A single sample is the source of the 16 T cell receptor beta chains below, sequenced in a study of blood T cells in healthy people across ages. PCR was performed a second time for about 7 to 12 cycles using a sample-barcoded 5' primer and a J-beta primer mix. A single record per CDR3 protein comes from TCRdb applying MiXCR to the 5' RACE reads. The data contain 700,000 to 900,000 distinct CDR3 sequences, roughly 53% of them singletons. Sequenced input: blood. The source of these receptors is a man older than 75 in good health.

V is TRBV24-1 and J is TRBJ2-5; weak D call: TRBD2 (5 bases). The germline V gene has CDR1 KGHDR and CDR2 SFDVKD. This CDR3 is built from 15 residues. V shed 0 bases and J shed 5 bases, with 12 bases lying between them. CDR3 bases: TGTGCCACCAGTGATTTGAGAGGGCCGGGGGAGACCCAGTACTTC. Translated: CATSDLRGPGETQYF.

This clonotype appeared a few times. V gene TRBV28 combines with J gene TRBJ2-3, with D maybe TRBD2 (6 bases). The germline gives CDR1 MDHEN, CDR2 SYDVKM. The CDR3 is 10 residues long. Deletions cut 9 bases from V and 7 bases from J, with 8 bases between. The CDR3 region is CASGGNTQYF. CDR3 DNA: TGTGCCAGTGGCGGGAATACGCAGTATTTT. Looking up the rest from reference TRBV28 and TRBJ2-3 gives the full variable domain: DVKVTQSSRYLVKRTGEKVFLECVQDMDHENMFWYRQDPGLGLRLIYFSYDVKMKEKGDIPEGYSVSREKKERFSLILESASTNQTSMYLCASGGNTQYFGPGTRLTVL.

The rearrangement uses TRBV7-9 and TRBJ2-3, with TRBD2 matching over 10 bases. The V gene's germline CDR1 is SEHNR and CDR2 FQNEAQ (reference sequence). The CDR3 is made up of 15 amino acids. Losses at the gene ends were 6 bases for V and 10 bases for J; bases not matched to a gene: 13. This chain's CDR3 is CASRVHTSGVDSQYF. The DNA of the CDR3 is TGTGCCAGCAGGGTACATACTAGCGGGGTCGATTCGCAGTATTTT.

V gene TRBV14 combines with J gene TRBJ2-1; D not resolved. This CDR3 is 18 amino acids long. Germline assignment: CDR1 SGHDN and CDR2 FVKESK. The ends were cut back, 0 bases at V and 2 bases at J, with 17 bases in the middle. DNA for the CDR3: TGTGCCAGCAGCCAAGAGGCGGCAGGCAGACGTGCCTACAATGAGCAGTTCTTC. It translates to CASSQEAAGRRAYNEQFF.

This clonotype was recorded once. This rearrangement joins TRBV20-1 to TRBJ2-7, with 9 bases aligning to TRBD2. Germline values: CDR1 DFQATT, CDR2 SNEGSKA (reference sequence). V dropped 6 bases and J dropped 6; count of bases not matched to a gene: 18. This CDR3 has 16 amino acids. The CDR3 DNA reads as TGCAGTGCCCGAGAGATGGGACTAGCCTTATTTTCCGAGCAGTACTTC. Its translation is CSAREMGLALFSEQYF.

The V gene is TRBV15, the J gene TRBJ1-5; 11 positions match TRBD1. The CDR3 covers 14 residues. The J segment lost 6 bases and the V segment lost 6 bases, leaving 4 bases of the junction unmatched. Germline values: CDR1 LNHNV, CDR2 YYDKDF (reference sequence). The CDR3 protein is CATRDRGQGQPQHF. The CDR3 DNA is TGTGCCACCAGGGACAGGGGGCAGGGTCAGCCCCAGCATTTT.

This clonotype was seen more than once but under ten times. V gene TRBV2 combines with J gene TRBJ2-1; D unclear. Between the trimmed V and J ends, which lost 2 bases and 10 bases, there was a span of 15 bases. Germline V CDR1 and CDR2: SNHLY, FYNNEI. The CDR3 is 14 amino acids. The CDR3 is CASSEQALSKEQFF. As DNA, the CDR3 is TGTGCCAGCAGTGAACAGGCCCTTAGCAAAGAGCAGTTCTTC.

The CDR3 protein is CASSLTGNSYEQYF. The CDR3 DNA sequence: TGTGCCAGCAGCTTAACAGGAAATTCCTACGAGCAGTACTTC. The genes are TRBV7-3 and TRBJ2-7; D remains ambiguous. Germline loops: CDR1 SGHTA, CDR2 FQGTGA. The CDR3 covers 14 residues. The germline V and J ends were trimmed by 0 bases and 1 base, with 7 bases remaining between them.

This rearrangement joins TRBV5-1 to TRBJ2-7, with TRBD1 identical over 11 bases. The V gene end was trimmed by 4 bases and the J gene end by 4 bases; junction bases not matched to a gene: 7. The CDR3 extends over 15 amino acids. The V gene's germline CDR1 is SGHRS and CDR2 YFSETQ. CDR3 nucleotide sequence: TGCGCCAGCAGCGGAGGGACAGGGGGAGGTTACGAGCAGTACTTC. Translating it yields CASSGGTGGGYEQYF. Variable domain in full (rest from reference TRBV5-1 and TRBJ2-7): KAGVTQTPRYLIKTRGQQVTLSCSPISGHRSVSWYQQTPGQGLQFLFEYFSETQRNKGNFPGRFSGRQFSNSRSEMNVSTLELGDSALYLCASSGGTGGGYEQYFGPGTRLTVT.

The chain combines TRBV29-1 with TRBJ1-1; TRBD1 matches 9 bases. Germline V gene data show CDR1 as SQVTM and CDR2 as ANQGSEA. The length of the CDR3 is 14 residues. V trimming: 5 bases; J trimming: 5 bases; junction bases outside the gene matches: 9. This chain's CDR3 is CSVQDRGFRTEAFF. CDR3 DNA sequence: TGCAGCGTTCAGGACAGGGGATTTAGGACTGAAGCTTTCTTT.

This clonotype was detected a few times. CDR3 nucleotides: TGTGCCAGCAGCTTAGGGGCTGCCCGCTCTGGGGCCAACGTCCTGACTTTC. It codes for CASSLGAARSGANVLTF. The chain has TRBV7-6 and TRBJ2-6; D gene uncertain. CDR3 length: 17 residues. Trimming took off 1 base at V and 0 bases at J, with 10 bases between the two ends. Germline V gives CDR1 SGHVS, CDR2 FNYEAQ.

This chain connects TRBV25-1 to TRBJ2-3; 8 nucleotides agree with TRBD1. The CDR3 sequence is 16 residues long. Losses at the gene ends were 3 bases for V and 1 base for J; bases not matched to a gene: 6. The V gene's germline CDR1 is MGHDK and CDR2 SYGVNS. The CDR3 sequence: CASSEYRGIGTDTQYF. CDR3 bases: TGTGCCAGCAGTGAGTACAGGGGGATCGGCACAGATACGCAGTATTTT. The variable domain in full, completed from reference TRBV25-1 and TRBJ2-3, reads EADIYQTPRYLVIGTGKKITLECSQTMGHDKMYWYQQDPGMELHLIHYSYGVNSTEKGDLSSESTVSRIRTEHFPLTLESARPSHTSQYLCASSEYRGIGTDTQYFGPGTRLTVL.

V is TRBV4-2 and J is TRBJ2-5; a weak D match, TRBD2 (6 bases). CDR1 LGHNA and CDR2 YNFKEQ come from the germline V gene. V was cut by 1 base and J by 2 bases, with 17 bases left in between. The CDR3 loop spans 17 amino acids. For the CDR3, the DNA is TGTGCCAGCAGCCAAGGGCCCCGAGCGGGCAAACAAGAGACCCAGTACTTC. This encodes CASSQGPRAGKQETQYF.

This sequence joins TRBV12-3 or TRBV12-4 and TRBJ2-3, with 12 bases aligning to TRBD2. Germline trimming cut 8 bases from V and 14 bases from J; bases unmatched to any gene: 14. The CDR3 loop spans 14 amino acids. In DNA form, the CDR3 reads TGTGCCAGCCGCCTAGCGGGAGGGAACAGATACGCGTATTTT. Translating it yields CASRLAGGNRYAYF.

The V and J genes are TRBV12-3 or TRBV12-4 and TRBJ1-2, with 10 bases fitting TRBD1. Trimming cost V 5 bases and J 9 bases; bases outside gene matches: 3. CDR3 length equals 12 residues. CDR3 amino acids: CASSGTGASYTF. The DNA of the CDR3 is TGTGCCAGCAGTGGGACAGGGGCTAGCTACACCTTC.

The V and J genes are TRBV9 and TRBJ2-7; 10 bases line up with TRBD2. Near its end, the DNA agrees better with TRBJ2-4, so the J call may be wrong. The germline V gene has CDR1 SGDLS and CDR2 YYNGEE. The CDR3 is 15 amino acids. In nucleotides, the CDR3 is TGTGCCAGCAGCGTAGGGACTAGCGGTCAAAACATTCAGTACTTC. Protein sequence: CASSVGTSGQNIQYF.